The 28 T cell receptor beta chains below were found in one sample sequenced in a study of T cell repertoires in cytomegalovirus infection. One entry per CDR3 protein results from TCRdb running MiXCR on the reads. The profile covers about 300,000 distinct CDR3 sequences, with roughly 24% appearing a single time and around 14% taken by the ten largest. Input material: PBMCs. These receptors were taken from a human donor in good health (CMV status not recorded). Some clones in this sample may be carry-over from other donors' samples.

The CDR3 loop reads CASSSYPGAEQPQHF. CDR3 DNA: TGTGCCAGCAGCTCATACCCGGGGGCCGAACAGCCCCAGCATTTT. The chain has TRBV7-2 and TRBJ1-5; perhaps TRBD1 as D (6 bases). Germline assignment: CDR1 SGHTA and CDR2 FQGNSA. This CDR3 spans 15 amino acids. The V end was cut by 4 bases, the J end by 7 bases, with 17 bases between.

The chain is built from TRBV7-2 and TRBJ2-2, with TRBD1 as a possible D gene (5 bases). Germline values: CDR1 SGHTA, CDR2 FQGNSA. V lost 2 bases to trimming and J lost 4 bases, with 8 bases between them. This CDR3 spans 14 amino acids. CDR3 nucleotides: TGTGCCAGCAGCTTATTTCAGGGCACCGGGGAGCTGTTTTTT. Encoded protein: CASSLFQGTGELFF.

The chain joins TRBV28 to TRBJ1-2, with 8 positions matching TRBD1. Germline trimming cut 6 bases from V and 6 bases from J; bases unmatched to any gene: 6. This CDR3 is built from 13 residues. The germline V gene encodes CDR1 MDHEN and CDR2 SYDVKM. CDR3 DNA sequence: TGTGCCAGCAGGGCGGACAGGGTACATGGCTACACCTTC. Translated: CASRADRVHGYTF.

This clonotype was seen at least ten times. The chain carries TRBV7-2 and TRBJ1-1; D is ambiguous. Trimming cost V 1 base and J 11 bases, with 17 bases left between them. Germline CDR1 reads SGHTA; CDR2 reads FQGNSA. The CDR3 sequence is 14 residues long. The CDR3 spells CASSLEGTAMRAFF. The CDR3 DNA reads as TGTGCCAGCAGCTTAGAGGGTACCGCAATGAGGGCTTTCTTT.

This clonotype came up a few times. The chain joins TRBV5-5 to TRBJ1-1; D gene ambiguous. Germline lookup yields CDR1 SGHKS and CDR2 YYEKEE (reference sequence). This CDR3 contains 15 residues. V was pared by 0 bases and J by 2 bases, with 11 bases between. This CDR3 reads CASSLAAVTNTEAFF. The CDR3 bases are TGTGCCAGCAGCTTGGCGGCGGTTACAAACACTGAAGCTTTCTTT.

This sequence joins TRBV20-1 and TRBJ2-7; 8 bases match TRBD2. The trim removed 8 bases at V and 2 bases at J, leaving 8 bases unmatched. The germline gives CDR1 DFQATT, CDR2 SNEGSKA (reference sequence). CDR3 length equals 13 residues. Here the CDR3 reads CSFRTSGTYEQYF. The CDR3 bases are TGCAGTTTTCGTACTAGCGGTACCTACGAGCAGTACTTC.

This sequence joins TRBV28 and TRBJ2-7; the D is unclear. The CDR3 totals 13 residues. The ends were cut back, 6 bases at V and 1 base at J, with 10 bases in the middle. Germline-derived CDR1 and CDR2 are MDHEN and SYDVKM. The CDR3 DNA follows: TGTGCCAGCAGACCAGCGACATCCTACGAGCAGTACTTC. Protein product: CASRPATSYEQYF. Full variable domain (rest looked up from reference TRBV28 and TRBJ2-7): DVKVTQSSRYLVKRTGEKVFLECVQDMDHENMFWYRQDPGLGLRLIYFSYDVKMKEKGDIPEGYSVSREKKERFSLILESASTNQTSMYLCASRPATSYEQYFGPGTRLTVT.

Many counts were recorded for this clonotype. This chain joins TRBV28 and TRBJ2-7, with TRBD2 matching over 13 bases. The germline CDR1 and CDR2 sequences are MDHEN and SYDVKM. V was clipped by 8 bases and J by 6 bases; unmatched bases: 10. This CDR3 is built from 15 residues. CDR3 in DNA: TGTGCCAGCGCCTCACTAGCGGGAGGGCCCAGCGAGCAGTACTTC. It translates to CASASLAGGPSEQYF.

In this sample, this clonotype turned up a few times. The genes are TRBV28 and TRBJ1-3; TRBD1 might be the D (6 bases). Trimming removed 3 bases from V and 3 bases from J, with 9 bases in between. The CDR3 extends over 14 amino acids. CDR1 is MDHEN and CDR2 is SYDVKM in the germline V gene. CDR3 loop: CASSLQGYGNTIYF. The CDR3 DNA reads as TGTGCCAGCAGTTTGCAGGGGTATGGAAACACCATATATTTT.

The chain carries TRBV12-3 or TRBV12-4 and TRBJ2-1, with 10 bases aligning to TRBD1. With 6 bases clipped from V and 5 bases from J, the junction kept 10 bases outside the gene matches. The CDR3 totals 16 residues. CDR3 loop: CASSTRGTGVNNEQFF. DNA of the CDR3: TGTGCCAGCAGCACGAGGGGGACAGGGGTGAACAATGAGCAGTTCTTC.

This sequence joins TRBV6-6 and TRBJ1-1, with a weak D call TRBD1 (6 bases). From germline, CDR1 is MNHNY and CDR2 SVGAGI (reference sequence). Between the trimmed V and J ends, which lost 0 bases and 5 bases, there was a span of 10 bases. The CDR3 extends over 14 amino acids. CDR3 DNA sequence: TGTGCCAGCAGTTACTCGCAGGGGCGAACTGAAGCTTTCTTT. Encoded protein: CASSYSQGRTEAFF.

This clonotype was counted ten times or more. This chain connects TRBV7-2 to TRBJ2-5, with D unclear. CDR1 is SGHTA and CDR2 is FQGNSA in the germline V gene. This CDR3 has 16 amino acids. Trimming took off 1 base at V and 5 bases at J, with 17 bases between the two ends. CDR3 DNA: TGTGCCAGCAGCTTAGTACACGTCGAGCGATACGAGACCCAGTACTTC. Translated: CASSLVHVERYETQYF.

This chain connects TRBV29-1 to TRBJ1-3, with D perhaps TRBD1 (5 bases). Germline V gene lookup returns CDR1 SQVTM and CDR2 ANQGSEA. V lost 3 bases and J lost 7, with 7 bases in between. The CDR3 sequence is 11 residues long. Here the CDR3 DNA reads TGCAGCGTTGAGCGGGGGAACACCATATATTTT. Translated, it gives CSVERGNTIYF.

V and J are TRBV7-2 and TRBJ2-3; D remains ambiguous. The CDR3 runs 19 residues. Germline assignment: CDR1 SGHTA and CDR2 FQGNSA. Trimming took off 3 bases at V and 3 bases at J, with 25 bases between the two ends. In DNA, the CDR3 is TGTGCCAGCAGCTTCCTTGCCCCGGGCCGCGCCGTGAAAACAGATACGCAGTATTTT. This sequence encodes CASSFLAPGRAVKTDTQYF.

V is TRBV12-3 or TRBV12-4 and J is TRBJ2-5; either TRBD1 or TRBD2 may fit D (5 bases each). This CDR3 has 16 residues. V was cut by 5 bases and J by 1 base, with 17 bases left in between. The CDR3 nucleotides are TGTGCCAGCAGTCCACCTCCGGGACGGTCCCAAGAGACCCAGTACTTC. It yields the protein CASSPPPGRSQETQYF.

This clonotype was seen many times. The V gene is TRBV7-2, the J gene TRBJ2-1, with D possibly being TRBD1 (5 bases). The germline V gene has CDR1 SGHTA and CDR2 FQGNSA. Trimming took 3 bases from V and 9 from J, leaving 15 bases between them. The length of the CDR3 is 14 residues. The CDR3 reads CASSLGRPRSEQFF. CDR3 bases: TGTGCCAGCAGCTTGGGGCGACCTAGGAGTGAGCAGTTCTTC. The full variable domain, rest sourced from reference TRBV7-2 and TRBJ2-1, is GAGVSQSPSNKVTEKGKDVELRCDPISGHTALYWYRQSLGQGLEFLIYFQGNSAPDKSGLPSDRFSAERTGGSVSTLTIQRTQQEDSAVYLCASSLGRPRSEQFFGPGTRLTVL.

The count of this clonotype is one. This rearrangement joins TRBV6-6 to TRBJ1-5; D might be TRBD1 (6 bases). V lost 6 bases and J lost 0, with 12 bases in between. Germline values: CDR1 MNHNY, CDR2 SVGAGI (reference sequence). The CDR3 has 15 residues. CDR3 coding DNA: TGTGCCAGCAGAGAACAGGGAAATAGCAATCAGCCCCAGCATTTT. Amino acid sequence: CASREQGNSNQPQHF.

This clonotype was counted many times. The V and J genes are TRBV7-2 and TRBJ2-1, with D uncertain. Germline V CDR1 and CDR2: SGHTA, FQGNSA. Trimming took off 1 base at V and 3 bases at J, with 7 bases between the two ends. This CDR3 is built from 14 residues. The CDR3 region is CASSLVVRYNEQFF. In DNA form, the CDR3 reads TGTGCCAGCAGCTTAGTCGTGCGCTACAATGAGCAGTTCTTC. The full variable domain, with the rest looked up from reference TRBV7-2 and TRBJ2-1, is GAGVSQSPSNKVTEKGKDVELRCDPISGHTALYWYRQSLGQGLEFLIYFQGNSAPDKSGLPSDRFSAERTGGSVSTLTIQRTQQEDSAVYLCASSLVVRYNEQFFGPGTRLTVL.

The chain employs TRBV6-5 and TRBJ2-7, with no clear D. Per the germline V gene, CDR1 is MNHEY and CDR2 is SVGAGI. This CDR3 is built from 16 residues. The ends were cut back, 0 bases at V and 2 bases at J, with 14 bases in the middle. In DNA form, the CDR3 reads TGTGCCAGCAGTTACTCTCGTCCGAGCCCGACCTACGAGCAGTACTTC. Amino acids: CASSYSRPSPTYEQYF.

V usage is TRBV12-3 or TRBV12-4 and J usage is TRBJ1-5; D not certain. The CDR3 consists of 13 residues. V lost 6 bases and J 10 bases, leaving 16 bases between the germline ends. The CDR3 coding sequence is TGTGCCAGCAGCGCCTATGTTTTTCAACCCCAGCATTTT. It codes for CASSAYVFQPQHF.

This clonotype has more than one count but fewer than ten. J is TRBJ1-1 and V is TRBV5-1; D not resolved. Germline V gene data show CDR1 as SGHRS and CDR2 as YFSETQ. Trimming shortened V by 4 bases and J by 4 bases, and 11 bases separated the two germline ends. The CDR3 runs to 13 residues. The CDR3 DNA reads TGCGCCAGCAGCGACATGAAAGGCACTGAAGCTTTCTTT. Its protein product is CASSDMKGTEAFF.

This clonotype has only a few counts. The V and J genes are TRBV7-6 and TRBJ2-6, with D maybe TRBD1 (6 bases). V was clipped by 5 bases and J by 2 bases, with 10 bases between them. CDR1 is SGHVS, CDR2 FNYEAQ, per germline. The CDR3 sequence is 15 residues long. The CDR3 DNA is TGTGCCAGCAGCGCACGACAGGCTGGGGCCAACGTCCTGACTTTC. It specifies CASSARQAGANVLTF.

The V and J genes are TRBV20-1 and TRBJ1-4; 9 bases agree with TRBD1. V was clipped by 6 bases and J by 5 bases; unmatched bases: 7. The CDR3 is 14 residues long. Germline-derived CDR1 and CDR2 are DFQATT and SNEGSKA (reference sequence). The CDR3 spells CSAGQGWKNEKLFF. CDR3 in DNA: TGCAGTGCGGGACAGGGTTGGAAAAATGAAAAACTGTTTTTT.

This clonotype has just a few counts. The chain combines TRBV19 with TRBJ1-5, with D unclear. Germline CDR1 is LNHDA and CDR2 is SQIVND (reference sequence). The CDR3 extends over 13 amino acids. V was trimmed by 4 bases and J by 3 bases, leaving 7 bases between them. The CDR3 DNA is TGTGCCAGTAGTACGGGCTACAATCAGCCCCAGCATTTT. Translating gives CASSTGYNQPQHF.

Regarding this clonotype: The junction departs from germline at one end; a sequencing error may be responsible. The rearrangement uses TRBV5-1 and TRBJ2-2, with 12 bases identical to TRBD2. The CDR3 extends over 16 amino acids. In germline, CDR1 is SGHRS, CDR2 YFSETQ. The CDR3 is CASSLGLAGDTEELFF. Written as DNA, the CDR3 is TGCGCCAGCAGCTTGGGACTAGCGGGAGATACCGAGGAGCTGTTTTTT.

The CDR3 DNA reads TGCGCCAGCAGCCAAGAGGCGGGGCAGGATCAGCCCCAGCATTTT. It specifies CASSQEAGQDQPQHF. The V gene is TRBV4-1, the J gene TRBJ1-5, with D maybe TRBD1 (5 bases). CDR3 size: 15 residues. The V gene's germline CDR1 is MGHRA and CDR2 YSYEKL. Trimming pared 0 bases from V and 5 bases from J, leaving 11 bases between.

This clonotype was recorded many times. The J gene is TRBJ2-5, the V gene TRBV7-8, with a possible D match to TRBD2 (6 bases). This CDR3 is built from 17 residues. In germline, CDR1 is SGHVS, CDR2 FQNEAQ. The ends were cut back, 2 bases at V and 0 bases at J, with 16 bases in the middle. CDR3 loop: CASSLNFERRDQETQYF. The CDR3, as DNA: TGTGCCAGCAGCTTAAACTTTGAGCGGAGGGACCAAGAGACCCAGTACTTC.

Ten or more counts support this clonotype. V usage is TRBV12-3 or TRBV12-4 and J usage is TRBJ2-4; no reliable D call. Trimming took 3 bases from V and 1 from J, leaving 7 bases between them. CDR3 length: 14 residues. The CDR3, as DNA: TGTGCCAGCAGTTTGAGTACCGCCAAAAACATTCAGTACTTC. Encoded protein: CASSLSTAKNIQYF.